This T cell receptor beta chain was recovered during a study of blood T cells in healthy people across ages (dated by TCRdb to the mid-2010s). In the study overall: Template switching captured roughly one uniquely barcoded TCR beta cDNA molecule per two T cells in model experiments. Using deep sequencing normalized with unique cDNA molecular identifiers, the study measured how TCR beta repertoire diversity changes with age. Four age groups were formed from the donors: young (average approximately 15 years), middle-aged (more than 35), aged (62) and long-lived (82). To avoid experimental bias, donors of different ages were randomly spread across the sequencing lanes. Using the same blood draw, the study looked at two additional independent replicas of 1 million unique cDNA reads for two donors, one aged 18 to 30 and the other aged 80 or older.

The donors were roughly 39 Caucasian individuals from Russia, aged roughly 6 to 90 years, who were systemically healthy. Each donor gave 8 to 10 milliliters of peripheral blood, drawn into EDTA-treated Vacutainer tubes. Ficoll-Paque density-gradient centrifugation was used to isolate PBMCs, with at least 6 million per sample. Trizol reagent was used to extract total RNA from the PBMCs, yielding at least 6 micrograms per sample. For every donor, an aliquot of PBMCs went through flow cytometry to measure the percentages of naive CD45RAhigh/CD27high T cells. This clonotype was observed a handful of times. Its antigen is still unknown. The record has no base qualities; no much larger clone is one base away. The CDR3, cysteine through phenylalanine, is 22 amino acids long. Left in the record is the CDR3 DNA by itself, 66 bases read in frame from the first base. Trimming at the junction amounts to 2 bases on V and 1 base on J, and the germline ends lie 31 bases apart. The germline V gene sets CDR1 to MNHEY and CDR2 to SVGAGI.

General study outcomes and caveats: Estimates of total diversity from one million sequenced T cells were regarded as lower bounds and underestimates. Observed TCR beta diversity correlated strongly with the percentage of naive T cells measured by flow cytometry. Because profiling used bulk unsorted PBMCs, naive and antigen-experienced compartments could not be compared conclusively. Because the CMV infection status of the donors was unknown, age-related changes in expanded clonotypes may potentially have been confounded. The long-lived group showed more naive CD4+ T cells, fewer expanded clones and increased TCR diversity than the aged group, suggesting age selection. As age increased, observed TCR beta diversity per million T cells dropped in a roughly linear way, and a significant reduction was already evident by age about 40.

The protocol used for the library was 5' RACE. Reads for this sample came from an Illumina HiSeq 2500. The second PCR ran for about 6 to 12 cycles and used a J-beta primer mix along with a sample-barcoded 5' primer. A template-switch 5' adaptor carrying 12 random nucleotides introduced a unique molecular identifier onto each TCR beta cDNA molecule. Each sample yielded at least 2.5 million CDR3-containing paired-end reads. First-strand cDNA was synthesized from all RNA with the Mint cDNA synthesis kit, primed by a TRBC-specific oligonucleotide. All cDNA was treated with uracil-DNA glycosylase and then went through a first 18-cycle PCR with the universal primers M1SS and BC2_uni_R. On the authors' methods: For normalization, 1 million high-quality reads were randomly selected from each sample, with every read carrying a distinct molecular identifier. Reads with shared molecular identifiers were discarded instead of being binned into consensus sequences. MiTCR, with a Q25 quality threshold and the strictest error-elimination algorithm, was used for CDR3 identification, clonotype clustering and error correction. A nonparametric unseen species model with Euler transformation was used to estimate a lower bound on total TCR beta diversity. The public sequencing data were trimmed at Q25 with fastp and processed into clonotypes with MiXCR by TCRdb, which kept only in-frame beta chains. All rows with the same CDR3 protein become a single entry with the most common DNA and genes. The V and J calls were determined by TCRdb, not by the authors. The sample table contains hundreds of thousands of distinct CDR3 sequences; only one count was recorded for roughly three fifths of them. The ten most abundant clones make up approximately 40% of the sample.

The clonotype originates from a man between 60 and 75 years old in good health. Material: blood. This chain joins TRBV6-5 to TRBJ2-3; the D gene cannot be named for sure. At the DNA level, the sequence is TGTGCCAGCAGTTACGTGGTAGCCCCCCCTTACATAGCCCCCAAGGGCACAGATACGCAGTATTTT. Its coded protein is CASSYVVAPPYIAPKGTDTQYF.